The next 13 T cell receptor beta chains were all read from a single sample in a study of CXCR3-negative and CXCR3-positive naive CD8 T cells. Libraries were UMI-labeled 5' RACE TRB cDNA. TCRdb re-called the 5' RACE reads and shows each CDR3 protein once, DNA omitted. Reported are some 110,000 distinct CDR3 sequences; the ten largest clones contain more than 0.3%. Which antigens these TCRs recognize remains unknown. Study-level points and caveats: CXCR3-positive naive cells carried more hydrophobic TRB CDR3s than CXCR3-negative naive cells did.

The sample consisted of naive CXCR3+ CD8+ T cells from blood. Documented subset: CD45RO-CCR7+CD27+CD95- naive CD8+ T cells expressing CXCR3 (TNR3+). Receptors originate from a human donor in good health. Some clones in this sample may be carry-over from other donors' samples.

This chain uses TRBV24-1 with TRBJ2-1; TCRdb's D gene call, TRBD1, goes unchecked for lack of DNA. The germline gives CDR1 KGHDR, CDR2 SFDVKD. CDR3 length: 18 amino acids. The CDR3: CATSDYRDRGVRGREQFF.

The genes are TRBV29-1 and TRBJ1-2; TCRdb names TRBD1, which stays unverified in the absence of DNA. CDR3 length: 13 residues. The germline V gene has CDR1 SQVTM and CDR2 ANQGSEA. The CDR3 region is CSVPRDRDQGYTF.

The chain recombines TRBV29-1 with TRBJ2-3; with no DNA, the TCRdb D assignment of TRBD1 cannot be verified. The CDR3 sequence is 13 residues long. CDR1 is SQVTM, CDR2 ANQGSEA, per germline. The CDR3 loop reads CSVSRGSTDTQYF.

V and J are TRBV27 and TRBJ2-5; the TRBD1 assignment by TCRdb is unverifiable without DNA. Germline values: CDR1 MNHEY, CDR2 SMNVEV (reference sequence). The CDR3 has 16 residues. The CDR3 is CASSLSWTGGIETQYF.

This chain joins TRBV20-1 and TRBJ2-7; there is no DNA to check the TCRdb D call of TRBD1. Germline assignment: CDR1 DFQATT and CDR2 SNEGSKA (reference sequence). The CDR3 contains 15 residues. CDR3 sequence: CSARERPTELVEQYF.

This chain connects TRBV7-3 to TRBJ1-1; TCRdb returns TRBD1, unconfirmable since there is no DNA. CDR1 SGHTA and CDR2 FQGTGA come from the germline V gene. The CDR3 loop spans 16 amino acids. The CDR3 protein is CASTLTPGGIGTEAFF.

V and J are TRBV7-6 and TRBJ2-3; TCRdb proposes TRBD1, but this gene call is untestable without DNA. Per germline, CDR1 SGHVS and CDR2 FNYEAQ. The CDR3 runs to 13 residues. The CDR3 spells CASSWGPTDTQYF.

The genes are TRBV13 and TRBJ2-7. The CDR3 spans 13 residues. Germline lookup yields CDR1 PRHDT and CDR2 FYEKMQ (reference sequence). CDR3 residues: CASSLGYSYEQYF.

The rearrangement joins TRBV20-1 to TRBJ2-7; TCRdb picks TRBD1, but there is no DNA to check that call. The V gene's germline CDR1 is DFQATT and CDR2 SNEGSKA (reference sequence). The CDR3 totals 13 residues. The chain's CDR3 is CSARPGYSYEQYF.

The rearrangement links TRBV14 to TRBJ2-3; there is no DNA to check the TCRdb D call of TRBD2. Germline V gives CDR1 SGHDN, CDR2 FVKESK. This CDR3 spans 17 amino acids. Here the CDR3 reads CASSPGPAGGRPDTQYF.

V usage is TRBV29-1 and J usage is TRBJ2-2. Germline V gene lookup returns CDR1 SQVTM and CDR2 ANQGSEA. This CDR3 comprises 14 residues. This CDR3 is CSGLWGANTGELFF.

The rearrangement uses TRBV27 and TRBJ2-1; the D call of TRBD1 rests on TCRdb alone, since no DNA is present to check it. Germline V gene data show CDR1 as MNHEY and CDR2 as SMNVEV (reference sequence). This CDR3 has 14 residues. The chain's CDR3 is CASRLGQGASEQFF.

The chain employs TRBV6-5 and TRBJ1-1; TCRdb designates TRBD1, a call that cannot be tested without DNA. CDR1 and CDR2 from the germline V gene are MNHEY and SVGAGI. The CDR3 runs to 14 residues. The CDR3 is CASGLTGVNTEAFF.